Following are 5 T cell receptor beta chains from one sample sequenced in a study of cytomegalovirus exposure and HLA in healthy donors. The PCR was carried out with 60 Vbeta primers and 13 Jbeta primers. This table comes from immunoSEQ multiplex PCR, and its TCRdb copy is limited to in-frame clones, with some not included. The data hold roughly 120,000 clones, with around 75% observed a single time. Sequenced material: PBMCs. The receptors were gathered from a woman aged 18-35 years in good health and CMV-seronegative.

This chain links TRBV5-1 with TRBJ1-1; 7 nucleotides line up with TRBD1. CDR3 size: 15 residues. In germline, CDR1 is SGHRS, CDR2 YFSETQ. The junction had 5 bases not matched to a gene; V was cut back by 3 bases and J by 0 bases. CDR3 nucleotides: TGCGCCAGCAGCTCGGACAGGAGGTTGAACACTGAAGCTTTCTTT. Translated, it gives CASSSDRRLNTEAFF. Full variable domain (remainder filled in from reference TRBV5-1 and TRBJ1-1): KAGVTQTPRYLIKTRGQQVTLSCSPISGHRSVSWYQQTPGQGLQFLFEYFSETQRNKGNFPGRFSGRQFSNSRSEMNVSTLELGDSALYLCASSSDRRLNTEAFFGQGTRLTVV.

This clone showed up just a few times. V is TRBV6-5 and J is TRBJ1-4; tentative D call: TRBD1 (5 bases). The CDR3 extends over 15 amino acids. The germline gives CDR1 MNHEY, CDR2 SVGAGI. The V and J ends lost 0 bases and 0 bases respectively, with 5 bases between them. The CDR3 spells CASSYSGATNEKLFF. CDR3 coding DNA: TGTGCCAGCAGTTACTCAGGGGCAACTAATGAAAAACTGTTTTTT.

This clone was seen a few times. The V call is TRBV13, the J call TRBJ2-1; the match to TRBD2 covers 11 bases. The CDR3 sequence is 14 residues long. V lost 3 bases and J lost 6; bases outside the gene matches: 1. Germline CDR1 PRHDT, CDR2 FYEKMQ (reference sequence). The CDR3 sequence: CASSFSGGANEQFF. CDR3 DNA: TGTGCCAGCAGCTTTAGCGGGGGGGCCAATGAGCAGTTCTTC.

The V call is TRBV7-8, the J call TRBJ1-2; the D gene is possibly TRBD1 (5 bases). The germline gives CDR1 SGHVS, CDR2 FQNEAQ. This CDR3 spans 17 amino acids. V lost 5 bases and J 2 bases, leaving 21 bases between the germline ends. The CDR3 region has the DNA TGTGCCAGCAGCCAAGGGAGGACACCCCAGGGCAACTATGGCTACACCTTC. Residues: CASSQGRTPQGNYGYTF. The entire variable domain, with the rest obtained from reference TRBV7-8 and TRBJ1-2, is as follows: GAGVSQSPRYKVAKRGQDVALRCDPISGHVSLFWYQQALGQGPEFLTYFQNEAQLDKSGLPSDRFFAERPEGSVSTLKIQRTQQEDSAVYLCASSQGRTPQGNYGYTFGSGTRLTVV.

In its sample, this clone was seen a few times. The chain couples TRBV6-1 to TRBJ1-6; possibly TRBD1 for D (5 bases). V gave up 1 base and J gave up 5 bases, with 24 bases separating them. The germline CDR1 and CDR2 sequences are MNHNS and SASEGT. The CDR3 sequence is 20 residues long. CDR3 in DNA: TGTGCCAGCAGTGAAGTATCGGTGGAGGGCAGGGCCCTAAATAATTCACCCCTCCACTTT. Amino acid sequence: CASSEVSVEGRALNNSPLHF.